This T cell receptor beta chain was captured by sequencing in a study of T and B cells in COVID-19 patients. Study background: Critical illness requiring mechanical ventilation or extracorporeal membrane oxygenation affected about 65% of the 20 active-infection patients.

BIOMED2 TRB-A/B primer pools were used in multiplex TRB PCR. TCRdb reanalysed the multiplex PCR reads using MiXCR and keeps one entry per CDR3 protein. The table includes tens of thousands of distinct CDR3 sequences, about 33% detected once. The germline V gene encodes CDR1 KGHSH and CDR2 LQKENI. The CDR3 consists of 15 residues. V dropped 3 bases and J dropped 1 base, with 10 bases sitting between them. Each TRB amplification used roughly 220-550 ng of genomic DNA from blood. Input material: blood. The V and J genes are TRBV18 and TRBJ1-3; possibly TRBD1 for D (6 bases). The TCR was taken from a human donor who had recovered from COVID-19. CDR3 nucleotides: TGTGCCAGCTCACCTCGAGGGGGATCTGGAAACACCATATATTTT. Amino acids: CASSPRGGSGNTIYF.